Given below is one TCR beta chain in context. These data are taken from a study of a mutant IDH1 vaccine in newly diagnosed glioma. The protocol was immunoSEQ multiplex PCR, while the TCRdb copy is restricted to in-frame clones and leaves out a portion. The top ten clones hold just over 9% of a sample with 35,000 to 40,000 clones, under 80% of them seen once. As for time point: baseline, week 1 (first vaccination visit). Specified treatment: pre-vaccination baseline after standard-of-care therapy. This CDR3 is built from 13 residues. The germline CDR1 and CDR2 sequences are SGHRS and YFSETQ. The ends were cut back, 1 base at V and 7 bases at J, with 11 bases in the middle.

This receptor was identified in a man aged 35-49 years with glioma. Some clones in this sample may be carry-over from other donors' samples. The rearrangement joins TRBV5-1 to TRBJ1-2; D is undetermined. This material consisted of PBMCs, taken from a glioma patient treated with radiotherapy, temozolomide or both. CDR3 region: CASSLSTGGGYTF. The CDR3, as DNA: TGCGCCAGCAGCTTGTCGACGGGCGGTGGCTACACCTTC.